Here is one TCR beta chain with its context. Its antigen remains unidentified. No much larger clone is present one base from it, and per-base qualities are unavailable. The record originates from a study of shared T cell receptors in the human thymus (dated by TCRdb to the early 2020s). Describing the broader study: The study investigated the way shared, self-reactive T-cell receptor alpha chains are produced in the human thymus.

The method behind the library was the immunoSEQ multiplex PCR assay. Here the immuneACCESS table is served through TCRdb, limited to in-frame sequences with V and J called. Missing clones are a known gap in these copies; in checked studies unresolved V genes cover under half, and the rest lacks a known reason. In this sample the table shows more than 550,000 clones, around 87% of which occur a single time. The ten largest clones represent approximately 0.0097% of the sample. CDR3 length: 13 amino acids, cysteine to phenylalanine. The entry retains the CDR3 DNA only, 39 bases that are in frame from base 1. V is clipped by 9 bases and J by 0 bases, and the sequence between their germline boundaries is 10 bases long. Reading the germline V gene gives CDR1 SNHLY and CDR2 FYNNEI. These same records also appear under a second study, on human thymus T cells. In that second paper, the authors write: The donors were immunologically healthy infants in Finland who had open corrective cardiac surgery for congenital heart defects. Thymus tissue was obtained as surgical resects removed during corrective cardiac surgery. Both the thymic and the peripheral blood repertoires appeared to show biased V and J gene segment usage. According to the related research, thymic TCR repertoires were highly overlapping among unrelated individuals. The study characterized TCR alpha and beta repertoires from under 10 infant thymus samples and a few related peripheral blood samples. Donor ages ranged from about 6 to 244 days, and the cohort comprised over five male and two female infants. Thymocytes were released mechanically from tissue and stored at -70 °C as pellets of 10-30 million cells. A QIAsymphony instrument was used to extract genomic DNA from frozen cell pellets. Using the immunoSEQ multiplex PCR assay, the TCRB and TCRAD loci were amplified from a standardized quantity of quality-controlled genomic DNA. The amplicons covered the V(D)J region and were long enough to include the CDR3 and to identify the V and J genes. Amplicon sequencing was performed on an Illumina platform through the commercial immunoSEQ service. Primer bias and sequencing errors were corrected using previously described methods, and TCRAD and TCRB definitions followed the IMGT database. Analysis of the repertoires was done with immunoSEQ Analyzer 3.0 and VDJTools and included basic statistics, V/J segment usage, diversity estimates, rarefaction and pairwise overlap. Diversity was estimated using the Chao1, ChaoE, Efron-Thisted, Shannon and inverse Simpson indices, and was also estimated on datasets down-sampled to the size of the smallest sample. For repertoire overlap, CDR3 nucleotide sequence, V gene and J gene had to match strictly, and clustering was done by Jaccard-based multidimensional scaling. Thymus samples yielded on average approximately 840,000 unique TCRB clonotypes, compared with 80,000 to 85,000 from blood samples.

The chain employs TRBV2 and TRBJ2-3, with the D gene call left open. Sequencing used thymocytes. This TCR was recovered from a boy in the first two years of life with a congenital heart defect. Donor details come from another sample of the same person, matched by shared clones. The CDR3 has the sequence CARWFGSTDTQYF. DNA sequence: TGTGCCAGATGGTTCGGGAGCACAGATACGCAGTATTTT.